The 22 T cell receptor beta chains presented below share a single source sample, sequenced in a study of shared clonotypes between healthy human individuals. TCRdb's table, derived via immunoSEQ multiplex PCR, lists solely in-frame clones and lacks some. The table records roughly 2.5 million clones, about 92% of them present only once. The sequencing input was naive CD4+ T cells sorted from blood. The subset is: CD45RA+ positively selected. Receptors originate from a man aged 18 to 29 in good health.

The chain is built from TRBV6-5 and TRBJ1-4, with D hard to call. The germline V gene encodes CDR1 MNHEY and CDR2 SVGAGI. CDR3 length: 14 residues. V was cut by 3 bases and J by 6 bases, with 11 bases left in between. CDR3 sequence: CASSYSWTYEKLFF. As DNA, the CDR3 is TGTGCCAGCAGTTATTCATGGACGTATGAAAAACTGTTTTTT.

The chain links TRBV18 to TRBJ2-1; tentatively, D is TRBD2 (5 bases). The CDR3 spans 16 residues. Trimming took off 0 bases at V and 3 bases at J, with 12 bases between the two ends. In germline, CDR1 is KGHSH, CDR2 LQKENI. The CDR3 DNA reads TGTGCCAGCTCACCACCGTCTCGCGGGTACTACAATGAGCAGTTCTTC. This translates into CASSPPSRGYYNEQFF.

The chain couples TRBV28 to TRBJ1-2; 10 positions agree with TRBD1. Trimming took 4 bases from V and 7 from J; bases not matched to a gene: 9. Germline V CDR1 and CDR2: MDHEN, SYDVKM. The CDR3 contains 15 residues. CDR3 amino acids: CASSSPGQGKTGYTF. The CDR3 region has the DNA TGTGCCAGCAGTTCACCGGGACAGGGGAAAACTGGCTACACCTTC.

V gene TRBV19 combines with J gene TRBJ1-1; tentative D call: TRBD1 (5 bases). V dropped 2 bases and J dropped 1 base, with 11 bases sitting between them. This CDR3 contains 15 residues. Germline CDR1 LNHDA, CDR2 SQIVND (reference sequence). CDR3 region: CASSIRGRENTEAFF. CDR3 DNA sequence: TGTGCCAGTAGTATAAGAGGCAGGGAGAACACTGAAGCTTTCTTT.

In regard to this clone: Other nucleotide sequences in the sample specify the same CDR3. This rearrangement joins TRBV14 to TRBJ2-2; D unresolved. Trimming removed 0 bases from V and 5 bases from J, with 4 bases in between. The CDR3 extends over 13 amino acids. CDR1 is SGHDN and CDR2 is FVKESK in the germline V gene. CDR3 region: CASSQDRTGELFF. CDR3 nucleotide sequence: TGTGCCAGCAGCCAAGATAGAACCGGGGAGCTGTTTTTT.

J is TRBJ1-1 and V is TRBV10-2; D is uncertain. The germline V gene encodes CDR1 WSHSY and CDR2 SAAADI. Trimming removed 5 bases from V and 2 bases from J, with 6 bases in between. CDR3 length: 12 amino acids. CDR3 sequence (DNA): TGCGCCAGCAGTCCAAGAAACACTGAAGCTTTCTTT. Its translation: CASSPRNTEAFF.

This clone was found once. The chain couples TRBV18 to TRBJ2-3, with 14 bases identical to TRBD2. This CDR3 is 21 amino acids long. Germline values: CDR1 KGHSH, CDR2 LQKENI. Trimming at V came to 2 bases and at J to 2 bases, leaving 15 bases not matched to a gene. The CDR3 nucleotides are TGTGCCAGCTCACCATTACCCGGGACTAGCGGGGGAGCCCTCTTCACAGATACGCAGTATTTT. Translating gives CASSPLPGTSGGALFTDTQYF.

This chain connects TRBV6-5 to TRBJ2-5, with D possibly TRBD2 on 8 matching bases. Trimming took off 5 bases at V and 4 bases at J, with 17 bases between the two ends. The CDR3 contains 15 residues. CDR1 and CDR2 from the germline V gene are MNHEY and SVGAGI. In DNA form, the CDR3 reads TGTGCCAGCAGTCCGGGAGGGTGGGACAGAGAGACCCAGTACTTC. The encoded protein is CASSPGGWDRETQYF.

This chain connects TRBV11-3 to TRBJ2-5; the D is unclear. The CDR3 loop spans 14 amino acids. The germline V gene has CDR1 SGHNT and CDR2 YENEEA. V was cut by 1 base and J by 4 bases, with 10 bases left in between. Here the CDR3 DNA reads TGTGCCAGCAGCTTAGGGACCGGATCAGAGACCCAGTACTTC. Translation: CASSLGTGSETQYF.

The genes are TRBV28 and TRBJ2-7; the D gene is possibly TRBD1 (6 bases). CDR3 length: 17 amino acids. V dropped 3 bases and J dropped 3 bases, with 21 bases sitting between them. The germline V gene has CDR1 MDHEN and CDR2 SYDVKM. CDR3 in amino acids: CASSFYPPEDSYYEQYF. The CDR3 coding sequence is TGTGCCAGCAGTTTCTACCCGCCGGAGGACAGTTACTACGAGCAGTACTTC.

The chain uses TRBV7-6 and TRBJ2-5, with D perhaps being TRBD1 or TRBD2 (6 bases each). The CDR3 consists of 15 residues. Trimming cost V 2 bases and J 3 bases, with 13 bases left between them. In germline, CDR1 is SGHVS, CDR2 FNYEAQ. The CDR3 DNA reads TGTGCCAGCAGCTTAACCCCCGGGGGCAAAGAGACCCAGTACTTC. This gives the protein CASSLTPGGKETQYF.

The chain is built from TRBV5-6 and TRBJ2-7; D is undetermined. CDR1 and CDR2 (germline): SGHDT, YYEEEE. The CDR3 is 14 residues long. Trimming shortened V by 4 bases and J by 6 bases, and 17 bases separated the two germline ends. The CDR3 spells CASSTGFFAGEQYF. The CDR3 bases are TGTGCCAGCAGCACCGGATTCTTCGCAGGCGAGCAGTACTTC.

The count of this clone is one. The chain has TRBV5-1 and TRBJ2-5; perhaps TRBD2 as D (5 bases). CDR1 is SGHRS and CDR2 is YFSETQ in the germline V gene. V was clipped by 5 bases and J by 0 bases, with 8 bases between them. This CDR3 contains 13 residues. CDR3 amino acids: CASRPGNQETQYF. CDR3 nucleotide sequence: TGCGCCAGCAGGCCCGGGAACCAAGAGACCCAGTACTTC.

The gene calls are TRBV5-5 and TRBJ2-7; D is ambiguous. Per the germline V gene, CDR1 is SGHKS and CDR2 is YYEKEE (reference sequence). Trimming stripped 2 bases from V and 2 bases from J, with 5 bases between. This CDR3 is 12 amino acids long. CDR3 protein: CASSFFTYEQYF. The CDR3 DNA reads as TGTGCCAGCAGCTTCTTTACCTACGAGCAGTACTTC.

This clone was counted a single time. This chain joins TRBV6-5 and TRBJ2-7, with 9 bases matching TRBD1. CDR1 is MNHEY, CDR2 SVGAGI, per germline. The CDR3 consists of 13 residues. V was pared by 7 bases and J by 2 bases, with 3 bases of the junction left unmatched. CDR3 amino acids: CASKGTGTYEQYF. In DNA, the CDR3 is TGTGCCAGCAAGGGGACAGGGACCTACGAGCAGTACTTC.

A remark on this clone: Other DNA sequences from this sample encode an identical CDR3 as well. The chain couples TRBV10-3 to TRBJ2-5; TRBD2 matches at 9 bases. The CDR3 loop spans 16 amino acids. The ends lost 2 bases at V and 1 base at J; junction bases unmatched: 5. In germline, CDR1 is ENHRY, CDR2 SYGVKD. In DNA, the CDR3 is TGTGCCATCAGTGAGGGCCTAGCGGGGACCCAAGAGACCCAGTACTTC. Encoded protein: CAISEGLAGTQETQYF.

The rearrangement joins TRBV25-1 to TRBJ2-5; perhaps D is TRBD1 or TRBD2 (5 bases each). The CDR3 is 14 residues long. Trimming removed 4 bases from V and 0 bases from J, with 9 bases in between. Germline V gene lookup returns CDR1 MGHDK and CDR2 SYGVNS. Here the CDR3 DNA reads TGTGCCAGCAGTGTTGGGGGAAACCAAGAGACCCAGTACTTC. Translating it yields CASSVGGNQETQYF. The full variable domain, rest sourced from reference TRBV25-1 and TRBJ2-5, is EADIYQTPRYLVIGTGKKITLECSQTMGHDKMYWYQQDPGMELHLIHYSYGVNSTEKGDLSSESTVSRIRTEHFPLTLESARPSHTSQYLCASSVGGNQETQYFGPGTRLLVL.

The chain links TRBV11-2 to TRBJ2-3; unclear D gene. The germline V gene encodes CDR1 SGHAT and CDR2 FQNNGV. The CDR3 runs 13 residues. V was shortened by 2 bases and J by 7 bases, with 10 bases between the two germline ends. CDR3 coding DNA: TGTGCCAGCAGCTTAACCACACTGTATACGCAGTATTTT. Its protein is CASSLTTLYTQYF.

The rearrangement joins TRBV11-2 to TRBJ1-1; no firm D call. Germline CDR1 SGHAT, CDR2 FQNNGV. CDR3 length: 15 amino acids. V was shortened by 1 base and J by 0 bases, with 9 bases between the two germline ends. For the CDR3, the DNA is TGTGCCAGCAGCTTAGCGGCGGGATTGAACACTGAAGCTTTCTTT. It translates to CASSLAAGLNTEAFF.

The V gene is TRBV28, the J gene TRBJ2-3, with D unclear. With 8 bases removed from V and 2 bases from J, the gap between germline ends came to 14 bases. This CDR3 is 14 amino acids long. In germline, CDR1 is MDHEN, CDR2 SYDVKM. The CDR3 spells CASAGRPPTDTQYF. In nucleotides, the CDR3 is TGTGCCAGCGCTGGAAGGCCCCCCACAGATACGCAGTATTTT.

The CDR3 loop is CASSLGGSGAGELFF. The CDR3 DNA reads TGCGCCAGCAGCTTGGGAGGTTCGGGGGCCGGGGAGCTGTTTTTT. The gene calls are TRBV5-1 and TRBJ2-2; D might be TRBD2 (6 bases). The CDR3 extends over 15 amino acids. V lost 0 bases and J lost 6, with 12 bases in between. Germline V lookup: CDR1 SGHRS, CDR2 YFSETQ.

This CDR3 is CASSHDRDSIRYF. The DNA for the CDR3 is TGTGCCAGCAGCCACGATCGGGACTCCATAAGGTACTTC. The rearrangement uses TRBV7-2 and TRBJ2-7; D possibly corresponds to TRBD2 (6 bases). The CDR3 is made up of 13 amino acids. Germline V gene lookup returns CDR1 SGHTA and CDR2 FQGNSA. V lost 5 bases and J 12 bases, leaving 20 bases between the germline ends.